A selection of T cell receptor beta chains follows, all from one sample in a study of shared clonotypes between healthy human individuals. Method: immunoSEQ multiplex PCR; TCRdb's copy keeps in-frame clones and lacks some. The table shows 400,000 to 500,000 clones, with roughly 85% occurring only once. The sample comprised PBMCs. The receptor set was obtained from a woman between 40 and 55 years old in good health. Some clones in this sample may be carry-over from other donors' samples. The CDR3 runs from the conserved cysteine through the conserved F or W. The D gene is left open where the match is weak. Clone size, where shown, is once, few, many, or a class for clones that have expanded.

15 | - | TRBJ2-1 | - | TRBV6-4 | CASSDSDSGYNEQFF | TGTGCCAGCAGTGACTCAGATAGCGGATACAATGAGCAGTTCTTC
14 | - | TRBJ1-1 | TRBD1 | TRBV5-1 | CASSPLQGITEAFF | TGCGCCAGCAGCCCTTTACAGGGGATCACTGAAGCTTTCTTT
12 | - | TRBJ2-7 | - | TRBV7-9 | CASSLSNYEQYF | TGTGCCAGCAGCTTATCCAACTACGAGCAGTACTTC
13 | - | TRBJ1-5 | - | TRBV28 | CASSLQLSGPQHF | TGTGCCAGCAGTCTACAACTCTCTGGGCCCCAGCATTTT
16 | once | TRBJ1-6 | - | TRBV2 | CASSEMRGGGNSPLHF | TGTGCCAGCAGTGAAATGAGAGGGGGAGGAAATTCACCCCTCCACTTT
14 | - | TRBJ2-7 | TRBD1 | TRBV28 | CASSSPGQGIEQYF | TGTGCCAGCAGCTCCCCGGGACAGGGTATCGAGCAGTACTTC
17 | - | TRBJ2-7 | TRBD2 | TRBV28 | CASSLFWTSGRKYEQYF | TGTGCCAGCAGTTTGTTCTGGACTAGCGGGAGAAAGTACGAGCAGTACTTC
18 | - | TRBJ1-5 | TRBD1 | TRBV5-6 | CASSLGGTGRLGNQPQHF | TGTGCCAGCAGCTTGGGGGGGACAGGGAGGTTAGGCAATCAGCCCCAGCATTTT
16 | - | TRBJ2-3 | TRBD2 | TRBV7-6 | CASSPRTSGGTDTQYF | TGTGCCAGCAGCCCCCGGACTAGCGGGGGCACAGATACGCAGTATTTT
15 | - | TRBJ2-3 | TRBD2 | TRBV5-1 | CASSPVAGEVDTQYF | TGCGCCAGCAGCCCGGTAGCGGGAGAGGTAGATACGCAGTATTTT
14 | - | TRBJ2-7 | TRBD1 | TRBV5-4 | CASSPDRGRWEQYF | TGTGCCAGCAGCCCGGACAGGGGGCGATGGGAGCAGTACTTC
16 | few | TRBJ2-2 | TRBD1 | TRBV7-3 | CASSTGQGRNGGELFF | TGTGCCAGCAGCACCGGACAGGGGCGTAATGGCGGGGAGCTGTTTTTT
16 | - | TRBJ2-6 | - | TRBV6-4 | CASSDSPGVGANVLTF | TGTGCCAGCAGTGACTCACCGGGGGTCGGGGCCAACGTCCTGACTTTC
14 | - | TRBJ1-1 | - | TRBV13 | CASSLTGMNTEAFF | TGTGCCAGCAGCTTAACAGGGATGAACACTGAAGCTTTCTTT
16 | - | TRBJ2-2 | TRBD2 | TRBV18 | CASSPLAGGFDGELFF | TGTGCCAGCTCGCCACTAGCGGGAGGGTTCGACGGGGAGCTGTTTTTT
12 | - | TRBJ1-2 | - | TRBV30 | CAWRPPGDGYTF | TGTGCCTGGAGACCCCCAGGAGATGGCTACACCTTC
17 | - | TRBJ2-1 | TRBD2 | TRBV25-1 | CASSEYSGTRDGNEQFF | TGTGCCAGCAGTGAATACTCCGGGACTAGGGATGGAAATGAGCAGTTCTTC
16 | - | TRBJ1-1 | - | TRBV12-2 | CASRFLQGVQNTEAFF | TGTGCAAGTCGCTTCCTACAGGGAGTCCAGAACACTGAAGCTTTCTTT
15 | - | TRBJ2-1 | TRBD2 | TRBV27 | CASRVSGRSYNEQFF | TGTGCCAGCAGGGTTAGCGGGAGGTCCTACAATGAGCAGTTCTTC
15 | - | TRBJ2-1 | - | TRBV18 | CASSPALGVRNEQFF | TGTGCCAGCTCACCAGCCCTAGGGGTTCGCAATGAGCAGTTCTTC
12 | - | TRBJ1-2 | - | TRBV18 | CASSDSLVGYTF | TGTGCCAGCTCTGACAGCCTTGTTGGCTACACCTTC
13 | - | TRBJ1-4 | TRBD1 | TRBV2 | CAADRVDNEKLFF | TGTGCTGCAGACAGGGTCGATAATGAAAAACTGTTTTTT
15 | - | TRBJ1-4 | - | TRBV7-8 | CASSPGVLPNEKLFF | TGTGCCAGCAGCCCAGGGGTTTTGCCTAATGAAAAACTGTTTTTT
12 | - | TRBJ1-2 | TRBD1 | TRBV10-3 | CAISGTDYGYTF | TGTGCCATCAGCGGGACAGACTATGGCTACACCTTC
16 | - | TRBJ2-1 | TRBD1 | TRBV5-1 | CASSLVLDRGTNEQFF | TGCGCCAGCAGCTTGGTATTGGACAGGGGGACCAATGAGCAGTTCTTC
16 | - | TRBJ2-1 | TRBD2 | TRBV4-1 | CASSPLGLAGTNEQFF | TGCGCCAGCAGCCCCTTGGGGCTAGCGGGAACCAATGAGCAGTTCTTC